This TCR beta chain emerged from a study of blood T cell repertoires in COVID-19. The CDR3 totals 14 residues. Germline CDR1 and CDR2: SGHNT and YYREEE (reference sequence). V gave up 4 bases and J gave up 1 base, with 11 bases separating them. TCRdb's table, derived via immunoSEQ multiplex PCR, lists solely in-frame clones and lacks some. This table has approximately 200,000 clones, under 90% appearing once. The chain joins TRBV5-4 to TRBJ2-5, with no clear D. The receptor's source is a woman of 80 years or more with COVID-19, enrolled during active disease. Specimen: peripheral blood. DNA for the CDR3: TGTGCCAGCAGCCTGCTGGCTTCCCAAGAGACCCAGTACTTC. Its translation is CASSLLASQETQYF.